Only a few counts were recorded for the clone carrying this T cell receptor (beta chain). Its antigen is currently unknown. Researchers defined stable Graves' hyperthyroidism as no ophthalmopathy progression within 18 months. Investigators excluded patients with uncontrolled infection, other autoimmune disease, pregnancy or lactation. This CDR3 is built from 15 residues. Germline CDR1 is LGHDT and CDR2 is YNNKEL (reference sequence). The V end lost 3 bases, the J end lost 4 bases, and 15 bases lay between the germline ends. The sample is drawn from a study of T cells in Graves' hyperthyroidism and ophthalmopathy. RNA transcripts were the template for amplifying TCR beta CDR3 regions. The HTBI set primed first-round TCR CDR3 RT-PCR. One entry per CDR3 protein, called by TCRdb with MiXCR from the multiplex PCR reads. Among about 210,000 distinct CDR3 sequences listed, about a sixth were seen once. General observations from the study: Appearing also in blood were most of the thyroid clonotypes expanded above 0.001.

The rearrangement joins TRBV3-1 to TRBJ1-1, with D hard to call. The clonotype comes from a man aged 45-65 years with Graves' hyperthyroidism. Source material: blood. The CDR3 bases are TGTGCCAGCAGCCACCCCCGGGGTGGGCGCACTGAAGCTTTCTTT. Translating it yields CASSHPRGGRTEAFF.